The T cell receptor beta chain described here comes from a study of T cell responses to AZD1222 COVID-19 vaccine. TCRdb's table, derived via immunoSEQ multiplex PCR, lists solely in-frame clones and lacks some. The repertoire holds approximately 67,000 clones, under 90% seen once, with about 6.5% in the top ten. V was pared by 7 bases and J by 8 bases, with 13 bases of the junction left unmatched. The CDR3 is 15 residues long. Germline V gene data show CDR1 as LNHDA and CDR2 as SQIVND (reference sequence). V is TRBV19 and J is TRBJ1-4; 7 nucleotides line up with TRBD1. Sequencing used peripheral blood, obtained 28 days after the second AZD1222 dose. The receptor was derived from an adult who received the AZD1222 COVID-19 vaccine. The CDR3 sequence: CASTPVDRDGEKLFF. CDR3 coding DNA: TGTGCCAGTACCCCCGTCGACAGGGACGGGGAAAAACTGTTTTTT.